A selection of T cell receptor beta chains follows, all from one sample in a study of shared clonotypes between healthy human individuals. Repertoires were generated with immunoSEQ multiplex PCR, while TCRdb's copy carries only in-frame clones and drops some. The sample records a few million clones, 85% to 95% being singletons. The sample was naive CD8+ T cells from PBMCs. These receptors were taken from a young man in good health. Some clones in this sample may be carry-over from other donors' samples. Both conserved end residues are part of each CDR3. A D gene is named only where the DNA matches it firmly.

d_call,j_call,v_call,cdr3_aa,cdr3_nt
.,TRBJ1-5,TRBV30,CAWAEYSNQPQHF,TGTGCCTGGGCCGAATATAGCAATCAGCCCCAGCATTTT
TRBD2,TRBJ2-3,TRBV28,CASSSRTSGNTDTQYF,TGTGCCAGCAGTTCAAGGACTAGCGGGAACACAGATACGCAGTATTTT
.,TRBJ1-1,TRBV4-1,CASSQVGLSKEAFF,TGCGCCAGCAGCCAAGTAGGACTCTCTAAGGAAGCTTTCTTT
TRBD2,TRBJ2-3,TRBV28,CASTGPATSGRGSGTDTQYF,TGTGCCAGCACGGGACCCGCGACTAGCGGGAGGGGGTCGGGCACAGATACGCAGTATTTT
TRBD1,TRBJ1-1,TRBV10-1,CASGVPGQGDTEAFF,TGCGCCAGCGGAGTACCGGGACAGGGGGACACTGAAGCTTTCTTT
.,TRBJ2-3,TRBV7-9,CATDTQYF,TGTGCCACAGATACGCAGTATTTT
.,TRBJ1-1,TRBV27,CASSTQGYTEAFF,TGTGCCAGCAGCACCCAGGGATACACTGAAGCTTTCTTT
TRBD2,TRBJ2-7,TRBV6-1,CASSDPELAGRYEQYF,TGTGCCAGCAGTGACCCAGAACTAGCGGGAAGGTACGAGCAGTACTTC
.,TRBJ2-7,TRBV19,CASSITAGASYEQYF,TGTGCCAGTAGTATTACGGCGGGCGCCTCCTACGAGCAGTACTTC
.,TRBJ2-1,TRBV6-5,CASSYTRPDDEQFF,TGTGCCAGCAGTTACACTCGTCCAGATGATGAGCAGTTCTTC
TRBD2,TRBJ2-7,TRBV7-9,CASSPGGGLAVYEQYF,TGTGCCAGCAGCCCAGGTGGGGGACTAGCGGTCTACGAGCAGTACTTC
.,TRBJ1-1,TRBV6-5,CASRSDSGLVAFF,TGTGCCAGCAGGAGCGACTCAGGGTTGGTAGCTTTCTTT
.,TRBJ2-3,TRBV25-1,CATGSLSGSTDTQYF,TGTGCCACCGGGAGCCTTAGCGGCAGCACAGATACGCAGTATTTT
.,TRBJ2-1,TRBV9,CASSSDRPPVYNEQFF,TGTGCCAGCAGCTCAGACCGGCCACCCGTTTACAATGAGCAGTTCTTC
.,TRBJ2-7,TRBV6-5,CASISASSYEQYF,TGTGCCAGCATCTCGGCCAGCTCCTACGAGCAGTACTTC
TRBD1,TRBJ1-5,TRBV15,CATSKQGAGQPQHF,TGTGCCACCAGCAAACAGGGGGCAGGTCAGCCCCAGCATTTT
.,TRBJ2-4,TRBV2,CASSERAREDIQYF,TGTGCCAGCAGTGAAAGGGCCCGAGAAGACATTCAGTACTTC
.,TRBJ2-1,TRBV11-2,CASSSYEQFF,TGTGCCAGCAGCTCGTATGAGCAGTTCTTC
TRBD2,TRBJ2-1,TRBV7-8,CASSFKIRGLADARLDNEQFF,TGTGCCAGCAGCTTCAAGATCCGGGGTCTAGCGGACGCCCGTTTAGACAATGAGCAGTTCTTC
.,TRBJ2-7,TRBV28,CASQVRAASSYEQYF,TGTGCCAGCCAGGTGAGAGCGGCGAGCTCCTACGAGCAGTACTTC
.,TRBJ2-7,TRBV7-9,CASSLERGLYEQYF,TGTGCCAGCAGCTTAGAGAGGGGACTCTACGAGCAGTACTTC
.,TRBJ2-2,TRBV7-8,CASSLPSARLADTGELFF,TGTGCCAGCAGCTTACCGTCAGCGAGACTGGCGGACACCGGGGAGCTGTTTTTT
.,TRBJ1-2,TRBV21-1,CASSPREQSGYTF,TGTGCCAGCAGCCCCCGAGAGCAATCTGGCTACACCTTC
TRBD2,TRBJ2-7,TRBV7-9,CASSHTSGPYEQYF,TGTGCCAGCAGCCACACTAGCGGTCCCTACGAGCAGTACTTC